These T cell receptor beta chains were read from a single sample in a study of cytotoxic CD8 clonotypes in ibrutinib-treated CLL. The method was immunoSEQ multiplex PCR; TCRdb's version includes in-frame clones alone and lacks a portion of them. The sample yields 29,000 or so clones, over 55% seen once. Source: PBMCs, taken after 24 months of ibrutinib treatment. Every receptor here comes from a human donor with chronic lymphocytic leukemia. CDR3s include the opening cysteine and the closing phenylalanine or tryptophan. D genes are given only for firm matches. Clone size is stated in some rows and not others, as once, few, many or a class when expanded.

>few|TRBV7-3|TRBJ2-5|.
TGTGCCAGCAGCCTATCCCCCGATAGCTACGGGACCCAGTACTTC
CASSLSPDSYGTQYF
>.|TRBV15|TRBJ1-2|.
TGTGCCACCAGCAGAGATCCTGGACCTGCGTCGGGAGGCTACACCTTC
CATSRDPGPASGGYTF
>.|TRBV11-2|TRBJ2-3|.
TGTGCCAGCACCGCTCCCCCCCCGAAGGGCACAGATACGCAGTATTTT
CASTAPPPKGTDTQYF
>few|TRBV5-1|TRBJ1-5|.
TGCGCCAGCAGCTTGGCGGGAGGGTTTGAGCCCCAGCATTTT
CASSLAGGFEPQHF
>.|TRBV10-1|TRBJ2-7|.
TGCGCCAGCAGCCCGAACCCACCAGCCTACGAGCAGTACTTC
CASSPNPPAYEQYF
>.|TRBV7-9|TRBJ1-4|TRBD1
TGTGCCAGCAGCAACCAGGACAGGGGCGAAGAAAAACTGTTTTTT
CASSNQDRGEEKLFF
>.|TRBV5-1|TRBJ2-7|TRBD1
TGCGCCAGCAGCTCCTGGACAGGCCCCTACGAGCAGTACTTC
CASSSWTGPYEQYF
>many|TRBV27|TRBJ1-2|.
TGTGCCAGCAGTTTATCCCAGGGAGGGGGCTACACCTTC
CASSLSQGGGYTF
>.|TRBV5-1|TRBJ2-7|.
TGCGCCAGCAGCCACTCACCGACAGTTACCTACGAGCAGTACTTC
CASSHSPTVTYEQYF
>.|TRBV27|TRBJ1-3|.
TGTGCCAGCAGTTTAAATAAGGACCTTCCTGGAAACACCATATATTTT
CASSLNKDLPGNTIYF
>.|TRBV28|TRBJ2-2|.
TGTGCCAGCAGGCCGGGACAGAACACCGGGGAGCTGTTTTTT
CASRPGQNTGELFF
>.|TRBV19|TRBJ2-7|TRBD1
TGTGCCAGTAGTCCCGGGACAGGGTCCTACGAGCAGTACTTC
CASSPGTGSYEQYF
>.|TRBV29-1|TRBJ1-3|.
TGCAGCGTTGGGGTGGGGAACCCTGGAAACACCATATATTTT
CSVGVGNPGNTIYF
>few|TRBV19|TRBJ1-5|.
TGTGCCAGTAGTACCCTTGGGGGGGTTGGTCAGCCCCAGCATTTT
CASSTLGGVGQPQHF
>.|TRBV29-1|TRBJ2-5|.
TGCAGCGCCTCCTTTCGGCAAGAGACCCAGTACTTC
CSASFRQETQYF
>.|TRBV6-5|TRBJ2-3|TRBD1
TGTGCCAGCAGACGGACGGGACAGTACACAGATACGCAGTATTTT
CASRRTGQYTDTQYF
>.|TRBV5-1|TRBJ2-1|TRBD1
TGCGCCAGCAGCTTGGGAAGCCGACAGGGCAACAATGAGCAGTTCTTC
CASSLGSRQGNNEQFF